This is a list of T cell receptor beta chains from one sample in a study of T-cell reconstitution after alpha-beta-depleted transplantation in children. TCRdb called the PCR reads again in MiXCR, with one record for every CDR3 protein. The sample lists 490,000 or so distinct CDR3 sequences; around 13% were seen once. The specimen comprised PBMCs from the stem cell graft donor, sampled from the stem cell graft. The receptors originated from a human donor who donated a stem cell graft to a child with combined immunodeficiency. Both conserved end residues are part of each CDR3. Fields, in order: clone size, D gene, V gene, J gene, CDR3 protein, CDR3 DNA. D genes are given only for firm matches. Expanded clones are given a class, and other clones once, few, many or no size at all.

NA	NA	TRBV3-1	TRBJ2-2	CASSQRATNTGELFF	TGTGCCAGCAGCCAAAGAGCGACGAACACCGGGGAGCTGTTTTTT
many	NA	TRBV10-3	TRBJ2-2	CAIMGQGNTGELFF	TGTGCCATCATGGGTCAGGGAAACACCGGGGAGCTGTTTTTT
few	TRBD1	TRBV7-2	TRBJ2-5	CASSFESSGGRETQYF	TGTGCCAGCAGCTTCGAATCCTCAGGGGGACGAGAGACCCAGTACTTC
few	NA	TRBV20-1	TRBJ2-5	CSAPSGVETQYF	TGCAGTGCGCCCTCAGGGGTTGAGACCCAGTACTTC
many	NA	TRBV24-1	TRBJ2-5	CATSDWGETQYF	TGTGCCACCAGTGATTGGGGAGAGACCCAGTACTTC
few	TRBD2	TRBV9	TRBJ2-5	CASSGLPGLAAETQYF	TGTGCCAGCAGCGGACTCCCGGGACTAGCGGCGGAGACCCAGTACTTC
NA	TRBD1	TRBV10-3	TRBJ2-7	CAISRQRDRGYEQYF	TGTGCCATCAGTAGACAACGGGACAGGGGTTACGAGCAGTACTTC
NA	NA	TRBV12-3/TRBV12-4	TRBJ2-1	CASINTGWGEQFF	TGTGCCAGCATTAATACAGGGTGGGGTGAGCAGTTCTTC
many	NA	TRBV15	TRBJ2-7	CATSRDAAGNFYEQYF	TGTGCCACCAGCAGAGATGCAGCCGGGAATTTCTACGAGCAGTACTTC
many	NA	TRBV7-2	TRBJ2-7	CASSLGGGQSYEQYF	TGTGCCAGCAGCTTAGGGGGCGGCCAATCCTACGAGCAGTACTTC
many	NA	TRBV4-2	TRBJ2-2	CASSHAPNTGELFF	TGTGCCAGCAGCCACGCCCCGAACACCGGGGAGCTGTTTTTT
few	NA	TRBV29-1	TRBJ2-7	CSVEDPSGISYEQYF	TGCAGCGTTGAAGACCCTTCGGGGATCTCCTACGAGCAGTACTTC
few	TRBD1	TRBV2	TRBJ1-6	CASRGTGAYNSPLHF	TGTGCCAGCAGGGGAACAGGGGCCTATAATTCACCCCTCCACTTT
many	NA	TRBV29-1	TRBJ2-3	CSGETSSTDTQYF	TGCAGCGGAGAGACTAGTTCCACAGATACGCAGTATTTT
few	NA	TRBV5-1	TRBJ2-1	CASSFTGHEQFF	TGCGCCAGCAGCTTCACGGGGCATGAGCAGTTCTTC
NA	TRBD2	TRBV5-1	TRBJ2-1	CASSSWTSGKNEQFF	TGCGCCAGCAGCTCGTGGACTAGCGGGAAAAATGAGCAGTTCTTC
NA	TRBD2	TRBV28	TRBJ2-3	CASSLPGLAGGRDTQYF	TGTGCCAGCAGTTTGCCCGGACTAGCGGGGGGTAGGGATACGCAGTATTTT
NA	NA	TRBV29-1	TRBJ1-2	CSVVVGVNYGYTF	TGCAGCGTTGTCGTAGGCGTTAACTATGGCTACACCTTC
many	NA	TRBV25-1	TRBJ2-1	CASSAGTNEQFF	TGTGCCAGCAGTGCCGGGACTAATGAGCAGTTCTTC
NA	TRBD1	TRBV20-1	TRBJ1-5	CSARPTGAQLSNQPQHF	TGCAGTGCAAGACCGACAGGGGCCCAACTAAGCAATCAGCCCCAGCATTTT
NA	NA	TRBV29-1	TRBJ1-2	CSIQAGEWAYGYTF	TGCAGCATCCAGGCGGGGGAATGGGCCTATGGCTACACCTTC
NA	TRBD2	TRBV9	TRBJ2-1	CASSPGRTSGVIEQFF	TGTGCCAGCAGCCCAGGGCGGACTAGCGGGGTCATTGAGCAGTTCTTC
few	NA	TRBV4-1	TRBJ2-3	CASSITGPPRPDTQYF	TGCGCCAGCAGCATAACCGGGCCCCCCAGACCAGATACGCAGTATTTT
many	TRBD1	TRBV27	TRBJ2-1	CASSSGTGTHNEQFF	TGTGCCAGCAGTTCCGGGACAGGGACCCACAATGAGCAGTTCTTC
NA	NA	TRBV25-1	TRBJ1-2	CASSELRTAFYGYTF	TGTGCCAGCAGTGAATTGCGGACAGCCTTCTATGGCTACACCTTC
NA	NA	TRBV10-3	TRBJ1-1	CAISESPNSEAFF	TGTGCCATCAGTGAGTCGCCTAATTCTGAAGCTTTCTTT
NA	TRBD1	TRBV12-3/TRBV12-4	TRBJ1-1	CASRKTGAVPEAFF	TGTGCCAGCAGAAAAACAGGGGCAGTGCCTGAAGCTTTCTTT
few	NA	TRBV2	TRBJ1-5	CASSTGMGNNQPQHF	TGTGCCAGCAGTACCGGGATGGGGAACAATCAGCCCCAGCATTTT
NA	NA	TRBV5-1	TRBJ1-2	CASSIRADYGYTF	TGCGCCAGCAGCATTCGGGCCGATTATGGCTACACCTTC
few	NA	TRBV29-1	TRBJ2-5	CSVRGGGRGETQYF	TGCAGCGTCCGAGGGGGGGGCAGGGGAGAGACCCAGTACTTC
few	TRBD1	TRBV11-2	TRBJ1-6	CASSIYGQGDSPLHF	TGTGCCAGCAGCATCTACGGACAGGGCGATTCACCCCTCCACTTT
NA	NA	TRBV7-9	TRBJ2-3	CASSLYMASTDTQYF	TGTGCCAGCAGCTTATATATGGCTAGCACAGATACGCAGTATTTT
NA	TRBD2	TRBV4-1	TRBJ2-1	CARSHWVGGSLAGTNEQFF	TGCGCCAGGAGCCACTGGGTTGGGGGTAGCCTAGCGGGAACGAACGAGCAGTTCTTC
few	NA	TRBV7-2	TRBJ2-7	CASSWDSRYEQYF	TGTGCCAGCAGCTGGGACTCGAGATACGAGCAGTACTTC
many	TRBD1	TRBV12-3/TRBV12-4	TRBJ1-1	CASSRTGQTNTEAFF	TGTGCCAGCAGTCGGACGGGACAGACGAACACTGAAGCTTTCTTT
NA	NA	TRBV18	TRBJ2-7	CASSLETLHYEQYF	TGTGCCAGCTCACTTGAGACCCTTCACTACGAGCAGTACTTC
NA	NA	TRBV12-3/TRBV12-4	TRBJ1-2	CASSPVRVPKAMEGYTF	TGTGCCAGCAGTCCGGTCCGGGTCCCCAAGGCTATGGAAGGCTACACCTTC
NA	NA	TRBV4-3	TRBJ2-7	CASSQGGPTEQYF	TGCGCCAGCAGCCAAGGGGGCCCCACCGAGCAGTACTTC
NA	TRBD2	TRBV20-1	TRBJ2-5	CSALTSGGARTQYF	TGCAGTGCACTCACTAGCGGGGGGGCGAGGACCCAGTACTTC
few	NA	TRBV9	TRBJ2-7	CASSPVGVPAGEQYF	TGTGCCAGCAGCCCAGTCGGGGTCCCTGCTGGCGAGCAGTACTTC
many	NA	TRBV29-1	TRBJ1-1	CSVDPRGGTEAFF	TGCAGCGTTGATCCTCGAGGGGGCACTGAAGCTTTCTTT
few	NA	TRBV25-1	TRBJ2-1	CASSGGWGYNEQFF	TGTGCCAGCAGTGGAGGGTGGGGCTACAATGAGCAGTTCTTC